The 26 T cell receptor beta chains listed next were all sequenced from one sample in a study of blood T cell repertoires in COVID-19. Here immunoSEQ multiplex PCR was the method, and the copy in TCRdb shows in-frame clones only, minus some. The sample has 150,000 to 200,000 clones; approximately 88% are singletons. What was sequenced was PBMCs or T cells enriched from blood (not recorded which). The receptor source for this set is a woman in her sixties who had recovered from COVID-19.

The chain combines TRBV9 with TRBJ2-5; 8 bases map to TRBD2. From germline, CDR1 is SGDLS and CDR2 YYNGEE. This CDR3 has 14 amino acids. The V gene end was trimmed by 7 bases and the J gene end by 0 bases; junction bases not matched to a gene: 5. The CDR3 bases are TGTGCCAGCGCCACTAGCGGAAACCAAGAGACCCAGTACTTC. Translated, it gives CASATSGNQETQYF.

The CDR3 region is CASRSGQGRGNNEQFF. The CDR3 nucleotides are TGTGCCAGCAGGTCCGGACAGGGAAGGGGGAACAATGAGCAGTTCTTC. This chain links TRBV7-9 with TRBJ2-1; 8 bases fit TRBD1. This CDR3 has 16 amino acids. J was trimmed by 5 bases and V by 6 bases; bases with no gene match: 12. The germline gives CDR1 SEHNR, CDR2 FQNEAQ (reference sequence).

The chain uses TRBV6-2 or TRBV6-3 and TRBJ2-5; D unclear. Germline assignment: CDR1 MNHEY and CDR2 SVGEGT. V lost 5 bases to trimming and J lost 4 bases, with 20 bases between them. CDR3 size: 16 residues. The CDR3 DNA sequence: TGTGCCAGCAGTCGACCGTTCTCCGCGGTACGAGAGACCCAGTACTTC. This encodes CASSRPFSAVRETQYF.

The chain has TRBV19 and TRBJ2-1; 9 bases are a match to TRBD2. CDR3 length: 16 amino acids. Trimming took 9 bases from V and 0 from J; bases not matched to a gene: 9. Germline assignment: CDR1 LNHDA and CDR2 SQIVND (reference sequence). DNA for the CDR3: TGTGCCAGCACTAGCGGGCATTCCCGCTCCTACAATGAGCAGTTCTTC. Encoded protein: CASTSGHSRSYNEQFF.

This chain links TRBV30 with TRBJ2-5; 8 nucleotides line up with TRBD2. J lost 1 base, V lost 0 bases, and 4 bases had no gene match. The CDR3 loop spans 15 amino acids. Germline CDR1 GTSNPN, CDR2 SVGIG (reference sequence). The CDR3 loop is CAWSVGGRIQETQYF. The CDR3 nucleotides read TGTGCCTGGAGTGTTGGCGGGAGGATCCAAGAGACCCAGTACTTC.

This clone occurred once. This chain links TRBV7-2 with TRBJ2-3, with D unclear. Trimming removed 5 bases from V and 4 bases from J, with 16 bases in between. Germline V CDR1 and CDR2: SGHTA, FQGNSA. This CDR3 is built from 15 residues. CDR3 in DNA: TGTGCCAGCAGCAGTGGGCCCATGGAAGCAGATACGCAGTATTTT. It is translated as CASSSGPMEADTQYF.

CDR3 nucleotides: TGTGCCAGCAGTTTAGCGGGGGGGCGAGTAGGAGAGACCCAGTACTTC. This translates into CASSLAGGRVGETQYF. The J gene is TRBJ2-5, the V gene TRBV2; TRBD2 aligns across 11 bases. Germline trimming cut 5 bases from V and 4 bases from J; bases unmatched to any gene: 9. The V gene's germline CDR1 is SNHLY and CDR2 FYNNEI. This CDR3 has 16 residues. The complete variable domain, with remaining parts taken from reference TRBV2 and TRBJ2-5, reads EPEVTQTPSHQVTQMGQEVILRCVPISNHLYFYWYRQILGQKVEFLVSFYNNEISEKSEIFDDQFSVERPDGSNFTLKIRSTKLEDSAMYFCASSLAGGRVGETQYFGPGTRLLVL.

This sequence joins TRBV12-3 or TRBV12-4 and TRBJ1-5; TRBD1 matches at 7 bases. Losses at the gene ends were 3 bases for V and 7 bases for J; bases not matched to a gene: 3. The CDR3 has 13 residues. CDR3 amino acids: CASSLGRGQPQHF. CDR3 DNA sequence: TGTGCCAGCAGTTTGGGCAGGGGGCAGCCCCAGCATTTT.

This clone was counted a single time. The CDR3: CAIHLPGGYGYTF. CDR3 DNA: TGTGCCATCCACCTACCGGGGGGCTATGGCTACACCTTC. The chain combines TRBV6-5 with TRBJ1-2, with D maybe TRBD1 (5 bases). The CDR3 runs 13 residues. Trimming took 10 bases from V and 4 from J, leaving 16 bases between them. CDR1 and CDR2 (germline): MNHEY, SVGAGI.

The chain links TRBV27 to TRBJ1-6; D possibly corresponds to TRBD1 (5 bases). This CDR3 contains 16 residues. V gave up 4 bases and J gave up 4 bases, with 14 bases separating them. Germline assignment: CDR1 MNHEY and CDR2 SMNVEV (reference sequence). This CDR3 is CASSSKGQGYNSPLHF. The CDR3 nucleotides are TGTGCCAGCAGTTCAAAGGGTCAGGGATATAATTCACCCCTCCACTTT.

The chain links TRBV12-5 to TRBJ1-1; TRBD1 matches at 9 bases. With 5 bases clipped from V and 0 bases from J, the junction kept 4 bases outside the gene matches. This CDR3 has 15 residues. Germline V CDR1 and CDR2: LGHNT, FRNRAP. The CDR3 nucleotides read TGTGCTAGTGGTCCGGGACAGGGAATGAACACTGAAGCTTTCTTT. Protein product: CASGPGQGMNTEAFF.

The gene calls are TRBV4-1 and TRBJ2-7; D not certain. The CDR3 sequence is 13 residues long. The germline V and J ends were trimmed by 5 bases and 2 bases, with 10 bases remaining between them. The V gene's germline CDR1 is MGHRA and CDR2 YSYEKL. The CDR3 DNA follows: TGCGCCAGCAGCTCAGAAGGAGCCTACGAGCAGTACTTC. The encoded protein is CASSSEGAYEQYF.

The chain uses TRBV27 and TRBJ2-1, with TRBD1 identical over 8 bases. The V gene end was trimmed by 6 bases and the J gene end by 4 bases; junction bases not matched to a gene: 14. CDR1 is MNHEY, CDR2 SMNVEV, per germline (reference sequence). The CDR3 consists of 17 residues. The CDR3 here is CASRPGQGRPLYNEQFF. In nucleotides, the CDR3 is TGTGCCAGCAGGCCTGGACAGGGTCGGCCCTTGTACAATGAGCAGTTCTTC.

The genes are TRBV29-1 and TRBJ2-7, with D perhaps TRBD2 (6 bases). The CDR3 covers 15 residues. The V gene lost 4 bases and the J gene lost 2 bases, with 18 bases spanning the gap. Germline CDR1 and CDR2: SQVTM and ANQGSEA. The CDR3 DNA reads as TGCAGCGTTGTCGGTCTGGGAGGCCCAACCTACGAGCAGTACTTC. It yields the protein CSVVGLGGPTYEQYF.

V and J are TRBV5-1 and TRBJ2-2; D might be TRBD1 (7 bases). Trimming pared 4 bases from V and 4 bases from J, leaving 14 bases between. The CDR3 runs to 15 residues. CDR1 is SGHRS, CDR2 YFSETQ, per germline. The CDR3 sequence: CASSRGNRGTGELFF. As DNA, the CDR3 is TGCGCCAGCAGCCGGGGGAACAGGGGCACCGGGGAGCTGTTTTTT.

The chain recombines TRBV7-2 with TRBJ2-7, with TRBD1 identical over 9 bases. V shed 8 bases and J 3 bases; nucleotides not matched to a gene: 11. CDR1 is SGHTA and CDR2 is FQGNSA in the germline V gene. The CDR3 sequence is 15 residues long. CDR3 coding DNA: TGTGCCAGCTCCAGGGCGGGACAGGGAGTCTACGAGCAGTACTTC. Translated: CASSRAGQGVYEQYF.

The chain uses TRBV7-2 and TRBJ2-7; tentative D call: TRBD2 (5 bases). Deletions cut 1 base from V and 4 bases from J, with 17 bases between. The V gene's germline CDR1 is SGHTA and CDR2 FQGNSA. The CDR3 is made up of 16 amino acids. For the CDR3, the DNA is TGTGCCAGCAGCTTAGGTCGGCCTAACGAGGGATACGAGCAGTACTTC. Protein product: CASSLGRPNEGYEQYF.

The V call is TRBV19, the J call TRBJ2-2; 7 bases match TRBD1. Losses at the gene ends were 4 bases for V and 0 bases for J; bases not matched to a gene: 2. The germline V gene has CDR1 LNHDA and CDR2 SQIVND (reference sequence). There are 15 residues in the CDR3. CDR3 region: CASSKDRTNTGELFF. The CDR3 DNA follows: TGTGCCAGTAGTAAGGACAGGACGAACACCGGGGAGCTGTTTTTT.

V is TRBV19 and J is TRBJ2-1, with TRBD2 as a possible D gene (6 bases). V was trimmed by 5 bases and J by 7 bases, leaving 12 bases between them. Per germline, CDR1 LNHDA and CDR2 SQIVND (reference sequence). The CDR3 covers 13 residues. The CDR3 DNA sequence: TGTGCCAGTAGTTCGGGAGATCGGAATGAGCAGTTCTTC. Translation: CASSSGDRNEQFF.

The gene calls are TRBV7-8 and TRBJ2-5, with TRBD1 as a possible D gene (6 bases). The CDR3 totals 13 residues. The germline V gene has CDR1 SGHVS and CDR2 FQNEAQ. Trimming stripped 5 bases from V and 5 bases from J, with 12 bases between. The CDR3 nucleotides are TGTGCCAGCAGCCTTGACAGGAGGGAGACCCAGTACTTC. Translating it yields CASSLDRRETQYF.

The chain couples TRBV9 to TRBJ1-1; no definite D call. Germline V gene data show CDR1 as SGDLS and CDR2 as YYNGEE. This CDR3 contains 14 residues. V was clipped by 3 bases and J by 5 bases, with 14 bases between them. In DNA, the CDR3 is TGTGCCAGCAGCGCCACAGATCGTCGGACTGAAGCTTTCTTT. The encoded protein is CASSATDRRTEAFF.

The V gene is TRBV11-2, the J gene TRBJ1-1; D ambiguous. Germline lookup yields CDR1 SGHAT and CDR2 FQNNGV. The V end was cut by 6 bases, the J end by 4 bases, with 15 bases between. The CDR3 length is 14 residues. CDR3 sequence reads: CASRVLKRVTEAFF. DNA for the CDR3: TGTGCCAGCAGGGTACTCAAACGAGTCACTGAAGCTTTCTTT.

This rearrangement joins TRBV28 to TRBJ1-4, with a possible D match to TRBD1 (5 bases). Germline CDR1 MDHEN, CDR2 SYDVKM. CDR3 length: 15 amino acids. V shed 7 bases and J shed 2 bases, with 14 bases lying between them. The CDR3 DNA reads TGTGCCAGCAACCCTGGGGGGTTGACTAATGAAAAACTGTTTTTT. Translation: CASNPGGLTNEKLFF.

This chain uses TRBV5-1 with TRBJ1-2, with unresolved D. Trimming pared 3 bases from V and 7 bases from J, leaving 16 bases between. Germline V gene data show CDR1 as SGHRS and CDR2 as YFSETQ. This CDR3 has 14 residues. This chain's CDR3 is CASSSSSARVGYTF. CDR3 in DNA: TGCGCCAGCAGCTCCTCATCAGCCCGGGTTGGCTACACCTTC.

V and J are TRBV5-1 and TRBJ2-5; a possible D gene is TRBD1 (5 bases). CDR1 SGHRS and CDR2 YFSETQ come from the germline V gene. There are 14 residues in the CDR3. The V end lost 1 base, the J end lost 4 bases, and 11 bases lay between the germline ends. CDR3 DNA sequence: TGCGCCAGCAGCTTGATTGGGGCCAGAGAGACCCAGTACTTC. It translates to CASSLIGARETQYF.

The chain combines TRBV28 with TRBJ1-2; 11 bases match TRBD1. From germline, CDR1 is MDHEN and CDR2 SYDVKM. V was pared by 3 bases and J by 6 bases, with 9 bases of the junction left unmatched. The CDR3 extends over 16 amino acids. CDR3 bases: TGTGCCAGCAGTTTTGGGTTAGGACAGGGGGCGGATGGCTACACCTTC. Protein product: CASSFGLGQGADGYTF.